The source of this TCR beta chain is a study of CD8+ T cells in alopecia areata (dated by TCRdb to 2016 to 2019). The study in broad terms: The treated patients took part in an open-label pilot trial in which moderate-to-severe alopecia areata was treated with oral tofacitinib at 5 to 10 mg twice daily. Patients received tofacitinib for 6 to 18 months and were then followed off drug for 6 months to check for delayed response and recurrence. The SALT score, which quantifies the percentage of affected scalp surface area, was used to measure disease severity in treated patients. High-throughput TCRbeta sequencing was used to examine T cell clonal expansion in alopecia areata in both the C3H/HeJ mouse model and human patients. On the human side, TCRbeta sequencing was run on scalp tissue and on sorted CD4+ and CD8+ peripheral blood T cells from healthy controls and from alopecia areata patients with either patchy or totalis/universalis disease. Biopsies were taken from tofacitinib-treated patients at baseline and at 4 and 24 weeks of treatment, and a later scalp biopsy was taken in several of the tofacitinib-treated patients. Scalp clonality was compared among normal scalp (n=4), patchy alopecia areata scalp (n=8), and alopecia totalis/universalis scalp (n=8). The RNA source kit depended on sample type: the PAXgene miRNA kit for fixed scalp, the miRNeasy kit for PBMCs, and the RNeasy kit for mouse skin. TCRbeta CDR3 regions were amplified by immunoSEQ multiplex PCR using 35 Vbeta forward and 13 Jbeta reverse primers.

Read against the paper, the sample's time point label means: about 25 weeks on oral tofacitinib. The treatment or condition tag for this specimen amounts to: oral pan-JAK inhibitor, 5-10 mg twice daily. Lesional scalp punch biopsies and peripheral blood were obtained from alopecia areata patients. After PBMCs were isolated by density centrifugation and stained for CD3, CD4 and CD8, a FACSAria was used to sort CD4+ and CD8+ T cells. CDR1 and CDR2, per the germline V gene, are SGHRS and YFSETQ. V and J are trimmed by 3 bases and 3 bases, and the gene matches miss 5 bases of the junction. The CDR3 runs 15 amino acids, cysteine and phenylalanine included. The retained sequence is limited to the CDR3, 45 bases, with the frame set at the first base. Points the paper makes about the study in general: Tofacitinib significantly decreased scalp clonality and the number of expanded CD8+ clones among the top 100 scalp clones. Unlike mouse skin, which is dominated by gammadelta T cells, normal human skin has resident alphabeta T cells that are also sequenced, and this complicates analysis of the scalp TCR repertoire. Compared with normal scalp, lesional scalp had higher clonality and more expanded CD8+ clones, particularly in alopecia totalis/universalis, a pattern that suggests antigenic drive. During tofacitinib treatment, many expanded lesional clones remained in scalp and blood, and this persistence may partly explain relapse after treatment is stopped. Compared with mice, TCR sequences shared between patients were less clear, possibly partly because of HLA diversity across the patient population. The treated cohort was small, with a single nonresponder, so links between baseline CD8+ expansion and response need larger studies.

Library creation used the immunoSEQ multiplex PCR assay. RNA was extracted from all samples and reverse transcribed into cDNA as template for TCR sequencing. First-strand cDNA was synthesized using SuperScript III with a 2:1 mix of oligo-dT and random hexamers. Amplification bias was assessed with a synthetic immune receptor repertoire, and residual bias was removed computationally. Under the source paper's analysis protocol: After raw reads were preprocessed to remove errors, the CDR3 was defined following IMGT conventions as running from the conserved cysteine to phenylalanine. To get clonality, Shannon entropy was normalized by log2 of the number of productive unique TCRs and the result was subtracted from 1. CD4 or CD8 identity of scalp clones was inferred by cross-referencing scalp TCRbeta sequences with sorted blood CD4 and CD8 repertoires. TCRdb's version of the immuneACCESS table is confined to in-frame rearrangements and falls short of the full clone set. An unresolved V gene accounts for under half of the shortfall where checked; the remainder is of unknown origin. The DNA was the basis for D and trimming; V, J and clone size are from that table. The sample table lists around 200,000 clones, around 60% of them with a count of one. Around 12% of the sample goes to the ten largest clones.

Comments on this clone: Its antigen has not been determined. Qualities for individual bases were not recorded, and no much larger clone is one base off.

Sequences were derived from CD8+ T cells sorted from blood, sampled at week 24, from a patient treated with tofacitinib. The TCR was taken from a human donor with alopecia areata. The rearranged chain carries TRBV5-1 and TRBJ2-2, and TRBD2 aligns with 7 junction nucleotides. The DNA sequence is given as TGCGCCAGCAGCTCCCGGACTAGTTACACCGGGGAGCTGTTTTTT. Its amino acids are CASSSRTSYTGELFF.